This T cell receptor beta chain was profiled in a study of memory CD8 T cells in hepatitis C reinfection. Across the study: Chronic HCV followed reinfection in a couple of donors who cleared primary infection. HCV reinfection meant a positive HCV RNA test after two negative tests at least 60 days apart. General study results and limits: With four to six donors, public clonotype conclusions could not be definitive.

TCRdb's copy holds only in-frame clones and misses some; the assay was immunoSEQ multiplex PCR. The sample yields 40,000 to 45,000 clones, 85% to 90% seen once. For this clone: Antigen: not known.

CDR1 is SGHKS, CDR2 YYEKEE, per germline (reference sequence). The CDR3 is made up of 14 amino acids. Trimming cost V 0 bases and J 1 base, with 7 bases left between them. Time point indicated: peak reinfection, 3 to 8 weeks after reinfection detection. TCR sequencing was done directly ex vivo on sorted cells, without expansion in vitro. At all three reinfection time points, viable CD3+ CD8+ CD45RO- cells from a couple of donors served as controls. What was sequenced was naive CD8+ T cells sorted from blood. V usage is TRBV5-5 and J usage is TRBJ1-1; no definite D call. This TCR came from a man between 18 and 35 years old with hepatitis C virus infection. The CDR3 region has the DNA TGTGCCAGCAGCTTGGAACTACAGAACACTGAAGCTTTCTTT. This gives the protein CASSLELQNTEAFF.